The 30 T cell receptor beta chains in this list originate from one sample, sequenced in a study of response to subunit inactivated influenza vaccine. TCRdb ran MiXCR on the RT-PCR reads and lists one entry per CDR3 protein. The sample records under 550,000 distinct CDR3 sequences, approximately 7.8% being singletons. The input for sequencing was PBMCs from blood, taken roughly 24 months after vaccination. These receptors all stem from a man aged 50 to 69 who received an inactivated influenza vaccine.

The rearrangement joins TRBV6-2 or TRBV6-3 to TRBJ2-5; the D gene is possibly TRBD2 (7 bases). V lost 7 bases to trimming and J lost 5 bases, with 17 bases between them. The CDR3 consists of 14 residues. From germline, CDR1 is MNHEY and CDR2 SVGEGT. The CDR3 loop is CASTLLGGLETQYF. For the CDR3, the DNA is TGTGCCAGCACCCTGTTGGGGGGGCTTGAGACCCAGTACTTC.

J is TRBJ2-5 and V is TRBV5-5; possibly TRBD2 for D (6 bases). Trimming stripped 5 bases from V and 7 bases from J, with 18 bases between. The CDR3 covers 14 residues. The germline gives CDR1 SGHKS, CDR2 YYEKEE (reference sequence). DNA of the CDR3: TGTGCCAGCAGGCGGGAAGGGGCTTCTGGGACCCAGTACTTC. It specifies CASRREGASGTQYF. Full variable domain (rest looked up from reference TRBV5-5 and TRBJ2-5): DAGVTQSPTHLIKTRGQQVTLRCSPISGHKSVSWYQQVLGQGPQFIFQYYEKEERGRGNFPDRFSARQFPNYSSELNVNALLLGDSALYLCASRREGASGTQYFGPGTRLLVL.

Turning to this clonotype: The conserved phenylalanine or tryptophan is not found at the CDR3 terminus, so this likely reflects a read error. The rearrangement links TRBV5-4 to TRBJ2-6; D perhaps matches TRBD1 (5 bases). The CDR3 runs to 19 residues. V was pared by 0 bases and J by 1 base, with 17 bases between. CDR1 is SGHNT and CDR2 is YYREEE in the germline V gene (reference sequence). The CDR3 coding sequence is TGTGCCAGCAGCTTGGGGAGTTGGGGCGCATTATCTGGGGCCAACGTCCTGACTTCC. Its translation is CASSLGSWGALSGANVLTS.

This clonotype has a handful of counts. The rearrangement joins TRBV11-2 to TRBJ1-1; TRBD1 is a possible D gene (6 bases). The V end was cut by 3 bases, the J end by 7 bases, with 15 bases between. CDR1 SGHAT and CDR2 FQNNGV come from the germline V gene. There are 14 residues in the CDR3. CDR3 residues: CASSLARGPNEAFF. CDR3 sequence (DNA): TGTGCCAGCAGCTTGGCCAGGGGCCCGAATGAAGCTTTCTTT. Using reference TRBV11-2 and TRBJ1-1 for the parts outside the CDR3, the full variable domain is EAGVAQSPRYKIIEKRQSVAFWCNPISGHATLYWYQQILGQGPKLLIQFQNNGVVDDSQLPKDRFSAERLKGVDSTLKIQPAKLEDSAVYLCASSLARGPNEAFFGQGTRLTVV.

This clonotype was counted at least ten times. The chain uses TRBV11-2 and TRBJ2-1; perhaps TRBD2 as D (5 bases). Germline lookup yields CDR1 SGHAT and CDR2 FQNNGV. This CDR3 is 14 amino acids long. Trimming took off 4 bases at V and 3 bases at J, with 10 bases between the two ends. CDR3 residues: CASSSAAVYNEQFF. CDR3 nucleotides: TGTGCCAGCAGCTCAGCGGCCGTCTACAATGAGCAGTTCTTC. The whole variable domain, filled in from reference TRBV11-2 and TRBJ2-1, reads EAGVAQSPRYKIIEKRQSVAFWCNPISGHATLYWYQQILGQGPKLLIQFQNNGVVDDSQLPKDRFSAERLKGVDSTLKIQPAKLEDSAVYLCASSSAAVYNEQFFGPGTRLTVL.

This clonotype occurred many times. The CDR3, as DNA: TGTGCCAGCAGCTTAGCTTGGCAGGGGGCGTTAAATGAGCAGTTCTTC. It specifies CASSLAWQGALNEQFF. V usage is TRBV7-9 and J usage is TRBJ2-1, with TRBD1 matching 8 bases. Germline CDR1 is SEHNR and CDR2 is FQNEAQ (reference sequence). The CDR3 covers 16 residues. V shed 0 bases and J 7 bases; nucleotides not matched to a gene: 8. The full variable domain, its missing parts supplied by reference TRBV7-9 and TRBJ2-1, is DTGVSQNPRHKITKRGQNVTFRCDPISEHNRLYWYRQTLGQGPEFLTYFQNEAQLEKSRLLSDRFSAERPKGSFSTLEIQRTEQGDSAMYLCASSLAWQGALNEQFFGPGTRLTVL.

The rearrangement links TRBV9 to TRBJ2-5; D is perhaps TRBD1 (5 bases). The germline V and J ends were trimmed by 0 bases and 5 bases, with 14 bases remaining between them. The CDR3 runs 15 residues. The germline gives CDR1 SGDLS, CDR2 YYNGEE. The DNA of the CDR3 is TGTGCCAGCAGCGTAGGTAGGGGCGAAAGGGAGACCCAGTACTTC. This gives the protein CASSVGRGERETQYF.

This clonotype was observed a few times. The chain is built from TRBV5-1 and TRBJ1-6; tentative D call: TRBD1 (5 bases). Germline values: CDR1 SGHRS, CDR2 YFSETQ. Trimming shortened V by 3 bases and J by 8 bases, and 15 bases separated the two germline ends. This CDR3 is 15 amino acids long. CDR3 loop: CASSSRPGDYSPLHF. CDR3 sequence (DNA): TGCGCCAGCAGCTCACGACCGGGGGACTATTCACCCCTCCACTTT.

This sequence joins TRBV30 and TRBJ2-5, with no clear D. The germline V and J ends were trimmed by 3 bases and 7 bases, with 15 bases remaining between them. Germline lookup yields CDR1 GTSNPN and CDR2 SVGIG (reference sequence). This CDR3 has 13 amino acids. The CDR3 DNA follows: TGTGCCTGGAGCGTTGTACAGACCCGGACCCAGTACTTC. Its protein product is CAWSVVQTRTQYF.

This clonotype was counted a few times. The rearrangement joins TRBV6-1 to TRBJ2-5; perhaps TRBD2 as D (6 bases). In germline, CDR1 is MNHNS, CDR2 SASEGT. Trimming shortened V by 6 bases and J by 2 bases, and 19 bases separated the two germline ends. There are 16 residues in the CDR3. CDR3 nucleotide sequence: TGTGCCAGCAGCTTCGGACTAATGGGGCGACAAGAGACCCAGTACTTC. It yields the protein CASSFGLMGRQETQYF.

V gene TRBV11-1 combines with J gene TRBJ2-6; maybe TRBD2 (6 bases). The CDR3 is 20 residues long. The V and J ends lost 6 bases and 2 bases respectively, with 26 bases between them. Germline V gene data show CDR1 as SGHAT and CDR2 as FQDESV (reference sequence). The CDR3 DNA follows: TGTGCCAGCAGTCCGCCGGGACTTCCTTCTCTGGCTCCTGGGGCCAACGTCCTGACTTTC. Protein product: CASSPPGLPSLAPGANVLTF.

This clonotype has just a few counts. This chain links TRBV5-1 with TRBJ2-5; maybe TRBD2 (5 bases). CDR1 and CDR2 from the germline V gene are SGHRS and YFSETQ. The germline V and J ends were trimmed by 3 bases and 4 bases, with 13 bases remaining between them. The CDR3 spans 14 residues. The CDR3 loop is CASSSSGIGETQYF. The CDR3 region has the DNA TGCGCCAGCAGCTCCTCGGGAATTGGAGAGACCCAGTACTTC.

This clonotype was detected a few times. V gene TRBV6-6 combines with J gene TRBJ2-7; TRBD2 agrees at 7 bases. V lost 2 bases and J lost 12; bases outside the gene matches: 10. This CDR3 is 13 amino acids long. CDR1 MNHNY and CDR2 SVGAGI come from the germline V gene (reference sequence). The DNA for the CDR3 is TGTGCCAGCAGTTACCGGGGAGGGGAGACGGCGTACTTC. It specifies CASSYRGGETAYF.

This clonotype showed up many times. The chain carries TRBV7-2 and TRBJ1-3; D gene unclear. The CDR3 is 16 residues long. Germline-derived CDR1 and CDR2 are SGHTA and FQGNSA. Between the trimmed V and J ends, which lost 6 bases and 0 bases, there was a span of 15 bases. CDR3 sequence reads: CASSLSDGYSGNTIYF. CDR3 bases: TGTGCCAGCAGTTTATCCGACGGTTACTCTGGAAACACCATATATTTT.

The table lists this clonotype with many counts. This chain uses TRBV4-3 with TRBJ2-1; the match to TRBD2 covers 10 bases. The V gene's germline CDR1 is LGHNA and CDR2 YSLEER. With 3 bases clipped from V and 0 bases from J, the junction kept 11 bases outside the gene matches. This CDR3 is built from 19 residues. The DNA of the CDR3 is TGCGCCAGCAGCCAGCTAGCGGGGGCCGAATTTAGCTCCTACAATGAGCAGTTCTTC. This translates into CASSQLAGAEFSSYNEQFF.

This clonotype was counted ten times or more. One end of the junction varies from germline; a read error may be responsible. CDR3 DNA: TGTGCCAGCAGCTTCAGGGGGCCCCAAGAGACCCAGTACTTC. Protein: CASSFRGPQETQYF. This sequence joins TRBV5-1 and TRBJ2-5; 8 bases are a match to TRBD1. The CDR3 length is 14 residues. Germline V lookup: CDR1 SGHRS, CDR2 YFSETQ. Full variable domain (missing parts from reference TRBV5-1 and TRBJ2-5): KAGVTQTPRYLIKTRGQQVTLSCSPISGHRSVSWYQQTPGQGLQFLFEYFSETQRNKGNFPGRFSGRQFSNSRSEMNVSTLELGDSALYLCASSFRGPQETQYFGPGTRLLVL.

This clonotype appeared a few times. The chain combines TRBV5-4 with TRBJ2-3; 8 nucleotides align to TRBD1. After removal of 5 bases from V and 0 bases from J, the junction contained 5 bases not matched to a gene. Germline V gene data show CDR1 as SGHNT and CDR2 as YYREEE (reference sequence). The length of the CDR3 is 15 residues. CDR3 loop: CASRSGGYSTDTQYF. The CDR3 bases are TGTGCCAGCAGGTCAGGGGGCTATAGCACAGATACGCAGTATTTT.

This clonotype was seen a handful of times. V gene TRBV28 combines with J gene TRBJ2-7, with a weak D call TRBD1 (6 bases). CDR3 length: 12 residues. CDR1 is MDHEN and CDR2 is SYDVKM in the germline V gene. V gave up 7 bases and J gave up 4 bases, with 11 bases separating them. CDR3 residues: CASKTGKYEQYF. In DNA, the CDR3 is TGTGCCAGCAAAACAGGGAAATACGAGCAGTACTTC. Supplemented by reference TRBV28 and TRBJ2-7, the full variable domain reads DVKVTQSSRYLVKRTGEKVFLECVQDMDHENMFWYRQDPGLGLRLIYFSYDVKMKEKGDIPEGYSVSREKKERFSLILESASTNQTSMYLCASKTGKYEQYFGPGTRLTVT.

This clonotype appeared a few times. V usage is TRBV20-1 and J usage is TRBJ2-5, with D possibly being TRBD2 (5 bases). V dropped 1 base and J dropped 9 bases, with 9 bases sitting between them. The CDR3 sequence is 11 residues long. Germline values: CDR1 DFQATT, CDR2 SNEGSKA (reference sequence). CDR3: CSARVSEAQYF. DNA of the CDR3: TGCAGTGCTAGAGTCTCGGAGGCCCAGTACTTC.

Only a few counts were recorded for this clonotype. The chain recombines TRBV20-1 with TRBJ1-2, with 10 bases that match TRBD1. Germline V CDR1 and CDR2: DFQATT, SNEGSKA (reference sequence). This CDR3 contains 14 residues. The V and J ends lost 6 bases and 4 bases, in that order; junction bases with no gene match: 8. This CDR3 reads CSAGDRGLGYGYTF. The CDR3 DNA follows: TGCAGTGCCGGAGACAGGGGGCTCGGCTATGGCTACACCTTC.

The table lists this clonotype with many counts. The gene calls are TRBV4-1 and TRBJ2-2; weak D call: TRBD1 (8 bases). Trimming removed 5 bases at V and 7 bases at J, with 20 bases between. CDR3 length: 16 amino acids. From germline, CDR1 is MGHRA and CDR2 YSYEKL. Here the CDR3 DNA reads TGCGCCAGCAGCTCAGGACAGGGAGGGATTGGCGGGGAGCTGTTTTTT. Amino acid sequence: CASSSGQGGIGGELFF.

This clonotype was recorded many times. The rearrangement uses TRBV5-1 and TRBJ2-3; 7 nucleotides align to TRBD1. The ends lost 5 bases at V and 0 bases at J; junction bases unmatched: 9. The CDR3 has 16 residues. Germline lookup yields CDR1 SGHRS and CDR2 YFSETQ. CDR3: CASRSLTGSSTDTQYF. The CDR3 DNA is TGCGCCAGCAGATCCCTGACAGGGTCTAGCACAGATACGCAGTATTTT.

Comment on this clonotype: This sequence may be a read error, since a much larger clone differs from it by one base. The V and J genes are TRBV4-2 and TRBJ1-4, with TRBD1 as a possible D gene (5 bases). The V and J ends lost 8 bases and 5 bases respectively, with 15 bases between them. This CDR3 is built from 14 residues. Per the germline V gene, CDR1 is LGHNA and CDR2 is YNFKEQ. Here the CDR3 DNA reads TGTGCCAGCGCCCCGGGGCAGGAAAATGAAAAACTGTTTTTT. Translated, it gives CASAPGQENEKLFF.

This clonotype was counted a few times. The gene calls are TRBV7-2 and TRBJ2-7, with 13 bases aligning to TRBD2. J lost 4 bases, V lost 5 bases, and 5 bases had no gene match. The germline gives CDR1 SGHTA, CDR2 FQGNSA. The CDR3 consists of 15 residues. The CDR3 protein is CASSAGLAGDYEQYF. As DNA, the CDR3 is TGTGCCAGCAGCGCAGGACTAGCGGGGGATTACGAGCAGTACTTC. The entire variable domain, with the rest obtained from reference TRBV7-2 and TRBJ2-7, is as follows: GAGVSQSPSNKVTEKGKDVELRCDPISGHTALYWYRQSLGQGLEFLIYFQGNSAPDKSGLPSDRFSAERTGGSVSTLTIQRTQQEDSAVYLCASSAGLAGDYEQYFGPGTRLTVT.

The chain links TRBV5-6 to TRBJ2-7, with D perhaps TRBD2 (6 bases). The V and J ends lost 3 bases and 6 bases respectively, with 13 bases between them. The CDR3 runs 13 residues. The germline gives CDR1 SGHDT, CDR2 YYEEEE. The CDR3 region is CASSSGDGGEQYF. The CDR3 DNA follows: TGTGCCAGCAGCTCGGGGGACGGCGGCGAGCAGTACTTC.

This clonotype was seen more than once but under ten times. CDR3 residues: CASSLSRAEPQHF. The CDR3 DNA follows: TGTGCCAGCAGTTTAAGCAGGGCGGAGCCCCAGCATTTT. This chain links TRBV12-3 or TRBV12-4 with TRBJ1-5, with D tentatively TRBD1 (5 bases). Trimming took 2 bases from V and 8 from J, leaving 10 bases between them. The CDR3 length is 13 residues.

This clonotype has a handful of counts. The V and J genes are TRBV5-1 and TRBJ2-3; D gene unclear. The V end was cut by 0 bases, the J end by 0 bases, with 5 bases between. The CDR3 runs 14 residues. CDR1 is SGHRS and CDR2 is YFSETQ in the germline V gene. In DNA form, the CDR3 reads TGCGCCAGCAGCTTGGAGCAGAGCACAGATACGCAGTATTTT. It encodes CASSLEQSTDTQYF.

This clonotype showed up many times. The J gene is TRBJ1-3, the V gene TRBV6-6; the D gene is possibly TRBD1 (5 bases). V gave up 8 bases and J gave up 4 bases, with 12 bases separating them. Germline lookup yields CDR1 MNHNY and CDR2 SVGAGI (reference sequence). The CDR3 has 13 amino acids. The CDR3 sequence is CASGRQGGNTIYF. CDR3 coding DNA: TGTGCCAGCGGCCGGCAGGGCGGAAACACCATATATTTT.

This clonotype has more than one count but fewer than ten. The chain is built from TRBV9 and TRBJ2-1; TRBD2 matches 10 bases. Per the germline V gene, CDR1 is SGDLS and CDR2 is YYNGEE. This CDR3 has 17 residues. After removal of 1 base from V and 9 bases from J, the junction contained 13 bases not matched to a gene. In nucleotides, the CDR3 is TGTGCCAGCAGCGTATCAGGAGCGGGGGGGGCGGGAAGTGAGCAGTTCTTC. Amino acid sequence: CASSVSGAGGAGSEQFF.

This clonotype was recorded at least ten times. CDR3 sequence (DNA): TGTGCCAGCAGCTTGGCCGGGACTAGCGGGAGCTATGAGCAGTTCTTC. Translation: CASSLAGTSGSYEQFF. The rearrangement links TRBV11-2 to TRBJ2-1; 14 nucleotides line up with TRBD2. CDR1 and CDR2 from the germline V gene are SGHAT and FQNNGV. The V segment lost 3 bases and the J segment 8 bases; nucleotides outside the gene matches: 6. This CDR3 is built from 16 residues.